The T cell receptor (beta chain) described here comes from a study of regulatory T cells in long-lasting Graves disease. For the study at large: Freshly diagnosed Graves' patients had used antithyroid drugs for under 3 months.

With iRepertoire HTBI primers and Arm-PCR of CDR3 regions, TCR beta libraries were built. TCRdb analysed the multiplex PCR reads with MiXCR anew, one entry per CDR3 protein. The sample yields hundreds of thousands of distinct CDR3 sequences, 15% to 18% seen once. V trimming: 1 base; J trimming: 10 bases; junction bases outside the gene matches: 7. This CDR3 has 15 amino acids. This clonotype was seen at least ten times. The time point was: newly diagnosed GD, antithyroid drugs for less than 3 months. Making the TCR library involved RNA that had been extracted from PBMCs. Roughly 8.2-milliliter peripheral blood samples went into EDTA tubes.

This sequence joins TRBV12-3 or TRBV12-4 and TRBJ1-6; 7 positions agree with TRBD1. The clonotype originates from a female donor with Graves disease. Specimen: peripheral blood mononuclear cells (PBMCs), collected at new diagnosis, from a patient treated with antithyroid drugs. CDR3 sequence: CASSLEGTVSSPLHF. CDR3 nucleotides: TGTGCCAGCAGTTTAGAAGGGACAGTCAGCTCACCCCTCCACTTT.